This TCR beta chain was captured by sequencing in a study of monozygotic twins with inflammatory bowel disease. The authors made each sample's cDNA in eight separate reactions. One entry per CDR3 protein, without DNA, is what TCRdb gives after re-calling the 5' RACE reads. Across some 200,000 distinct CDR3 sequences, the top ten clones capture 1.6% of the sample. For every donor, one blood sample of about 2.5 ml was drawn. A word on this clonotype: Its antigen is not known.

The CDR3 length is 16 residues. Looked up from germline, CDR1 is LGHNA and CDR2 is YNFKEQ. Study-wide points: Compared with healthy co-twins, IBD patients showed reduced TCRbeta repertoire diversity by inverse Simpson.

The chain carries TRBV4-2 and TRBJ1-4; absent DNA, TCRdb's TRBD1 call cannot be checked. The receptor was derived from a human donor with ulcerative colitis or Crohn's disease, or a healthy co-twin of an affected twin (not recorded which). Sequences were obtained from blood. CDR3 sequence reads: CASSQAPGQGVEKLFF.